The 17 T cell receptor beta chains below were found in one sample sequenced in a study of T-cell memory formation after mild COVID-19 (dated by TCRdb to about 2021). The library was prepared using 5' RACE. These reads were obtained on an Illumina NovaSeq 6000. TCRdb reprocessing: public reads trimmed at Q25 with fastp, clones called with MiXCR, in-frame beta chains kept. Duplicate CDR3 protein sequences are folded into a single record with the most common DNA and genes. Present in this sample are some 290,000 distinct CDR3 sequences, 15% to 20% of which were seen just once. The ten largest clones take up roughly 23% of the sample. Sequenced: PBMCs or a T cell subset sorted from them (not recorded which). The receptors originated from a man younger than 30 who had mild COVID-19 (a few samples of this study predate the infection). The sample titles of this study are shuffled in the database, so cell type and time point are left out; the donor was told from shared clones.

This clonotype was observed a handful of times. V gene TRBV2 combines with J gene TRBJ2-3; possible D gene TRBD2, 7 bases. Trimming took off 5 bases at V and 4 bases at J, with 13 bases between the two ends. Looked up from germline, CDR1 is SNHLY and CDR2 is FYNNEI. The CDR3 sequence is 14 residues long. The CDR3 region is CASSKTGGADTQYF. The CDR3 DNA is TGTGCCAGCAGTAAGACGGGGGGCGCAGATACGCAGTATTTT.

The chain couples TRBV6-2 or TRBV6-3 to TRBJ2-2; no clear D. Trimming left V 5 bases short and J 6 bases short, with 16 bases between. CDR1 is MNHEY, CDR2 SVGEGT, per germline. CDR3 length equals 15 residues. The DNA for the CDR3 is TGTGCCAGCAGTCAATTGGGCCAGACGGCCGGGGAGCTGTTTTTT. It encodes CASSQLGQTAGELFF.

The chain combines TRBV14 with TRBJ2-1; 9 nucleotides line up with TRBD1. V shed 2 bases and J 4 bases; nucleotides not matched to a gene: 9. Germline CDR1 is SGHDN and CDR2 is FVKESK. The CDR3 is made up of 17 amino acids. The CDR3, as DNA: TGTGCCAGCAGCCAACCCTCCCACAGGGGGCAATACAATGAGCAGTTCTTC. The encoded protein is CASSQPSHRGQYNEQFF.

The chain couples TRBV12-3 or TRBV12-4 to TRBJ2-7; D unresolved. This CDR3 has 14 amino acids. The ends were cut back, 5 bases at V and 0 bases at J, with 11 bases in the middle. CDR3 nucleotides: TGTGCCAGCAGTCCCCTACATAACTCCTACGAGCAGTACTTC. This codes for CASSPLHNSYEQYF.

CDR3 sequence: CASSFMGETEAFF. The CDR3 nucleotides are TGTGCCAGCAGCTTTATGGGGGAGACTGAAGCTTTCTTT. This chain joins TRBV7-3 and TRBJ1-1; the D gene is possibly TRBD1 (5 bases). The CDR3 sequence is 13 residues long. V was cut by 3 bases and J by 5 bases, with 10 bases left in between. Germline V CDR1 and CDR2: SGHTA, FQGTGA.

The table lists this clonotype with many counts. The chain recombines TRBV16 with TRBJ2-5; possible D gene TRBD2, 6 bases. The V gene's germline CDR1 is KGHSY and CDR2 FQNENV. The V and J ends lost 0 bases and 7 bases respectively, with 12 bases between them. The CDR3 is made up of 14 amino acids. In nucleotides, the CDR3 is TGTGCCAGCAGCCAATCAGGAGGGTCCGGGACCCAGTACTTC. Residues: CASSQSGGSGTQYF.

This chain connects TRBV7-6 to TRBJ2-2; the match to TRBD2 covers 9 bases. V was clipped by 7 bases and J by 3 bases; unmatched bases: 18. Germline CDR1 SGHVS, CDR2 FNYEAQ. The length of the CDR3 is 19 residues. CDR3 sequence reads: CASTFASRSGGSYTGELFF. The CDR3 nucleotides are TGTGCCAGCACCTTCGCCTCGAGGAGCGGGGGGAGTTACACCGGGGAGCTGTTTTTT.

This clonotype was detected only a few times. The chain recombines TRBV5-1 with TRBJ1-4; D may be TRBD1 (6 bases). The CDR3 loop spans 16 amino acids. Germline V gene data show CDR1 as SGHRS and CDR2 as YFSETQ. With 3 bases removed from V and 0 bases from J, the gap between germline ends came to 12 bases. The CDR3 reads CASSYLTGATNEKLFF. CDR3 DNA sequence: TGCGCCAGCAGCTACCTGACAGGAGCAACTAATGAAAAACTGTTTTTT.

This chain uses TRBV19 with TRBJ1-2; D may be TRBD1 (6 bases). V lost 6 bases to trimming and J lost 3 bases, with 14 bases between them. This CDR3 is 14 amino acids long. Germline CDR1 and CDR2: LNHDA and SQIVND (reference sequence). CDR3 sequence reads: CASSPEQGYYGYTF. For the CDR3, the DNA is TGTGCCAGTAGCCCGGAGCAGGGGTACTATGGCTACACCTTC. The full variable domain, rest sourced from reference TRBV19 and TRBJ1-2, is DGGITQSPKYLFRKEGQNVTLSCEQNLNHDAMYWYRQDPGQGLRLIYYSQIVNDFQKGDIAEGYSVSREKKESFPLTVTSAQKNPTAFYLCASSPEQGYYGYTFGSGTRLTVV.

The chain uses TRBV5-1 and TRBJ2-6, with 7 bases matching TRBD1. With 1 base clipped from V and 0 bases from J, the junction kept 4 bases outside the gene matches. This CDR3 comprises 17 residues. Germline loops: CDR1 SGHRS, CDR2 YFSETQ. The CDR3 DNA reads as TGCGCCAGCAGCTTGAGGACAGGTACCTCTGGGGCCAACGTCCTGACTTTC. Protein: CASSLRTGTSGANVLTF. The full variable domain, with the rest looked up from reference TRBV5-1 and TRBJ2-6, is KAGVTQTPRYLIKTRGQQVTLSCSPISGHRSVSWYQQTPGQGLQFLFEYFSETQRNKGNFPGRFSGRQFSNSRSEMNVSTLELGDSALYLCASSLRTGTSGANVLTFGAGSRLTVL.

The rearrangement uses TRBV7-2 and TRBJ2-7; 8 bases match TRBD2. The germline V gene encodes CDR1 SGHTA and CDR2 FQGNSA. This CDR3 contains 16 residues. After removal of 1 base from V and 2 bases from J, the junction contained 7 bases not matched to a gene. This CDR3 is CASSLVSRGDPYEQYF. The CDR3 DNA reads as TGTGCCAGCAGCTTAGTCTCGCGGGGGGATCCCTACGAGCAGTACTTC.

J is TRBJ2-2 and V is TRBV6-5, with 16 positions matching TRBD2. V shed 6 bases, J shed 3 bases, and the junction held 13 bases outside the gene matches. The V gene's germline CDR1 is MNHEY and CDR2 SVGAGI. The CDR3 loop spans 20 amino acids. In DNA form, the CDR3 reads TGTGCCAGCAGCCTACGACCCGGGACTAGCGGGGGGGTTCACACCGGGGAGCTGTTTTTT. Its protein product is CASSLRPGTSGGVHTGELFF.

Only a few counts were recorded for this clonotype. The chain uses TRBV18 and TRBJ1-2, with D possibly TRBD1 on 5 matching bases. The germline gives CDR1 KGHSH, CDR2 LQKENI. This CDR3 has 13 residues. V shed 2 bases and J shed 7 bases, with 11 bases lying between them. CDR3 sequence: CASSPAREFGYTF. In nucleotides, the CDR3 is TGTGCCAGCTCACCAGCCAGGGAGTTTGGCTACACCTTC.

This clonotype showed up just a few times. V gene TRBV7-8 combines with J gene TRBJ1-1; D ambiguous. Germline assignment: CDR1 SGHVS and CDR2 FQNEAQ. The V end was cut by 1 base, the J end by 4 bases, with 16 bases between. This CDR3 comprises 16 residues. The DNA for the CDR3 is TGTGCCAGCAGCTTAGACCGCCCCGAGGCTGGCACTGAAGCTTTCTTT. This sequence encodes CASSLDRPEAGTEAFF.

This clonotype was detected many times. V usage is TRBV11-2 and J usage is TRBJ1-5, with D possibly being TRBD1 (5 bases). The germline V gene has CDR1 SGHAT and CDR2 FQNNGV. The CDR3 length is 15 residues. V dropped 4 bases and J dropped 4 bases, with 14 bases sitting between them. The CDR3 here is CASSYSGTENQPQHF. The CDR3 DNA reads TGTGCCAGCAGCTACTCCGGGACGGAAAATCAGCCCCAGCATTTT.

Comments on this clonotype: This may be a read error: a much more frequent sequence differs by one nucleotide. The chain employs TRBV2 and TRBJ2-6, with D unclear. Trimming left V 4 bases short and J 0 bases short, with 4 bases between. Looked up from germline, CDR1 is SNHLY and CDR2 is FYNNEI. There are 14 residues in the CDR3. The CDR3 bases are TGTGCCAGCAGTGGGGACTCTGGGGCCAACGTCCTGACTTTC. It is translated as CASSGDSGANVLTF. The full variable domain, in which reference TRBV2 and TRBJ2-6 provide the parts outside the CDR3, is EPEVTQTPSHQVTQMGQEVILRCVPISNHLYFYWYRQILGQKVEFLVSFYNNEISEKSEIFDDQFSVERPDGSNFTLKIRSTKLEDSAMYFCASSGDSGANVLTFGAGSRLTVL.

At least ten counts were recorded for this clonotype. The chain links TRBV11-3 to TRBJ2-7; TRBD2 might be the D (5 bases). The CDR3 length is 11 residues. Trimming left V 5 bases short and J 3 bases short, with 5 bases between. Germline-derived CDR1 and CDR2 are SGHNT and YENEEA. CDR3 DNA: TGTGCCAGCAGCCGGGACTACGAGCAGTACTTC. It translates to CASSRDYEQYF.